This T cell receptor (beta chain) stems from a study of T cell changes during pregnancy in multiple sclerosis. The count of this clone is one. Germline V gives CDR1 SNHLY, CDR2 FYNNEI. The ends were cut back, 3 bases at V and 6 bases at J, with 12 bases in the middle. The CDR3 length is 13 residues. The protocol was immunoSEQ multiplex PCR, while the TCRdb copy is restricted to in-frame clones and leaves out a portion. The sample holds some 70,000 clones, 75% to 95% seen once. The material sequenced was peripheral blood, taken in the first trimester of pregnancy. The sequence came from a female donor with multiple sclerosis, enrolled in a pregnancy study. This rearrangement joins TRBV2 to TRBJ2-7, with D unresolved. In nucleotides, the CDR3 is TGTGCCAGCAGTGATGCCCCACGAGGCGAGCAGTACTTC. Encoded protein: CASSDAPRGEQYF.